These T cell receptor beta chains were read from a single sample in a study of early T cells in non-severe SARS-CoV-2 infection. TCRdb processed the 5' RACE reads anew with MiXCR; each CDR3 protein has one entry. The sample lists 50,000 to 65,000 distinct CDR3 sequences, around 9.3% seen once, with approximately 16% in the top ten. Sequencing input: whole blood. All receptors come from an adult who was a healthcare worker with PCR-confirmed SARS-CoV-2 infection or an uninfected control (not recorded which). The CDR3 runs from the conserved cysteine through the conserved F or W. A D gene is named only where the DNA matches it firmly. Some rows have no size entry. The others give once, few or many, or a class for an expanded clone.

CASSSGEGNQPQHF	TGTGCCAGCAGCTCAGGGGAAGGCAATCAGCCCCAGCATTTT	TRBJ1-5	few	TRBV5-5	.
CASRNRGQSEQYF	TGTGCCAGCAGGAACAGGGGGCAAAGTGAGCAGTACTTC	TRBJ2-7	.	TRBV28	TRBD1
CASSLFGGKSYNEQFF	TGTGCCAGCAGCTTATTTGGCGGGAAGTCATACAATGAGCAGTTCTTC	TRBJ2-1	many	TRBV7-2	.
CASSSGGTLNTGELFF	TGTGCCAGCAGCTCAGGCGGGACACTGAACACCGGGGAGCTGTTTTTT	TRBJ2-2	many	TRBV11-2	.
CASSATPGAYEQYF	TGTGCCAGCAGCGCGACCCCAGGGGCCTACGAGCAGTACTTC	TRBJ2-7	many	TRBV7-2	.
CASSGDRTDTDTQYF	TGTGCCAGCAGTGGCGACAGAACAGACACAGATACGCAGTATTTT	TRBJ2-3	many	TRBV12-3/TRBV12-4	.
CSVEGGAENTIYF	TGCAGCGTTGAGGGAGGGGCTGAAAACACCATATATTTT	TRBJ1-3	few	TRBV29-1	.
CASSEPGTGNTEAFF	TGCGCCAGCAGTGAGCCCGGGACAGGAAACACTGAAGCTTTCTTT	TRBJ1-1	many	TRBV10-2	TRBD1
CATSDPQGTGQFF	TGTGCCACCAGTGATCCCCAGGGGACCGGGCAGTTCTTC	TRBJ2-1	many	TRBV24-1	.
CASSMTRRGWYGYTF	TGTGCCAGTAGTATGACCCGGCGCGGTTGGTATGGCTACACCTTC	TRBJ1-2	few	TRBV19	.
CASSYDFSGNTIYF	TGTGCCAGCAGTTACGACTTCTCTGGAAACACCATATATTTT	TRBJ1-3	many	TRBV6-5	.
CASSPLSRSQETQYF	TGTGCCAGCAGCCCCCTCTCCAGGAGTCAAGAGACCCAGTACTTC	TRBJ2-5	many	TRBV6-1	.
CASSREGGLGQYF	TGTGCCAGCAGTCGGGAAGGGGGCTTGGGCCAGTACTTC	TRBJ2-5	many	TRBV2	TRBD1
CASSPQGTPVEAFF	TGTGCCAGCTCACCACAGGGAACACCAGTTGAAGCTTTCTTT	TRBJ1-1	many	TRBV18	.
CASSFIALYNEQFF	TGTGCCAGCAGCTTTATCGCGCTTTACAATGAGCAGTTCTTC	TRBJ2-1	many	TRBV11-2	.
CSVAWTGGETQYF	TGCAGCGTCGCCTGGACAGGGGGCGAGACCCAGTACTTC	TRBJ2-5	many	TRBV29-1	TRBD1
CASSDIKGLSYEQYF	TGTGCCAGCAGTGATATTAAGGGACTCTCCTACGAGCAGTACTTC	TRBJ2-7	few	TRBV25-1	.
CASSAQGGTGDSPLHF	TGTGCCAGCAGTGCGCAGGGTGGGACAGGGGATTCACCCCTCCACTTT	TRBJ1-6	many	TRBV28	TRBD1
CSVSRTGEQYF	TGCAGCGTTTCGCGTACAGGCGAGCAGTACTTC	TRBJ2-7	many	TRBV29-1	.
CASSLSWAGGYEQYF	TGTGCCAGCAGTTTATCATGGGCAGGGGGCTACGAGCAGTACTTC	TRBJ2-7	many	TRBV12-3/TRBV12-4	TRBD1
CASSVDEQTGELFF	TGTGCCAGCAGCGTAGACGAGCAAACCGGGGAGCTGTTTTTT	TRBJ2-2	.	TRBV9	.
CSAPAPGTSTDTQYF	TGCAGTGCCCCGGCCCCAGGGACTAGCACAGATACGCAGTATTTT	TRBJ2-3	.	TRBV20-1	.
CATRRDSDTGELFF	TGTGCCACCCGCAGGGACTCCGACACCGGGGAGCTGTTTTTT	TRBJ2-2	many	TRBV19	.
CASSLFSAGGPRDEQYF	TGTGCCAGCAGTTTATTTTCGGCGGGAGGGCCGCGGGACGAGCAGTACTTC	TRBJ2-7	many	TRBV28	TRBD2
CASSSRGLNTEAFF	TGTGCCAGCAGTAGCAGGGGATTGAACACTGAAGCTTTCTTT	TRBJ1-1	few	TRBV6-6	.
CASSLAPTFGELFF	TGTGCTAGCAGCTTAGCACCAACCTTCGGGGAGCTGTTTTTT	TRBJ2-2	few	TRBV7-7	.
CASSLAGRPGANVLTF	TGCGCCAGCAGCTTGGCAGGGAGACCAGGGGCCAACGTCCTGACTTTC	TRBJ2-6	few	TRBV5-1	.
CASRSGYGEQYF	TGTGCCAGCAGGTCGGGGTATGGCGAGCAGTACTTC	TRBJ2-7	many	TRBV6-6	.
CASSQAVAGGTQYF	TGCGCCAGCAGCCAAGCAGTAGCTGGGGGTACGCAGTATTTT	TRBJ2-3	many	TRBV4-3	.
CAIRSTGGQEAFF	TGTGCCATCAGATCGACAGGGGGCCAAGAAGCTTTCTTT	TRBJ1-1	.	TRBV10-3	TRBD1